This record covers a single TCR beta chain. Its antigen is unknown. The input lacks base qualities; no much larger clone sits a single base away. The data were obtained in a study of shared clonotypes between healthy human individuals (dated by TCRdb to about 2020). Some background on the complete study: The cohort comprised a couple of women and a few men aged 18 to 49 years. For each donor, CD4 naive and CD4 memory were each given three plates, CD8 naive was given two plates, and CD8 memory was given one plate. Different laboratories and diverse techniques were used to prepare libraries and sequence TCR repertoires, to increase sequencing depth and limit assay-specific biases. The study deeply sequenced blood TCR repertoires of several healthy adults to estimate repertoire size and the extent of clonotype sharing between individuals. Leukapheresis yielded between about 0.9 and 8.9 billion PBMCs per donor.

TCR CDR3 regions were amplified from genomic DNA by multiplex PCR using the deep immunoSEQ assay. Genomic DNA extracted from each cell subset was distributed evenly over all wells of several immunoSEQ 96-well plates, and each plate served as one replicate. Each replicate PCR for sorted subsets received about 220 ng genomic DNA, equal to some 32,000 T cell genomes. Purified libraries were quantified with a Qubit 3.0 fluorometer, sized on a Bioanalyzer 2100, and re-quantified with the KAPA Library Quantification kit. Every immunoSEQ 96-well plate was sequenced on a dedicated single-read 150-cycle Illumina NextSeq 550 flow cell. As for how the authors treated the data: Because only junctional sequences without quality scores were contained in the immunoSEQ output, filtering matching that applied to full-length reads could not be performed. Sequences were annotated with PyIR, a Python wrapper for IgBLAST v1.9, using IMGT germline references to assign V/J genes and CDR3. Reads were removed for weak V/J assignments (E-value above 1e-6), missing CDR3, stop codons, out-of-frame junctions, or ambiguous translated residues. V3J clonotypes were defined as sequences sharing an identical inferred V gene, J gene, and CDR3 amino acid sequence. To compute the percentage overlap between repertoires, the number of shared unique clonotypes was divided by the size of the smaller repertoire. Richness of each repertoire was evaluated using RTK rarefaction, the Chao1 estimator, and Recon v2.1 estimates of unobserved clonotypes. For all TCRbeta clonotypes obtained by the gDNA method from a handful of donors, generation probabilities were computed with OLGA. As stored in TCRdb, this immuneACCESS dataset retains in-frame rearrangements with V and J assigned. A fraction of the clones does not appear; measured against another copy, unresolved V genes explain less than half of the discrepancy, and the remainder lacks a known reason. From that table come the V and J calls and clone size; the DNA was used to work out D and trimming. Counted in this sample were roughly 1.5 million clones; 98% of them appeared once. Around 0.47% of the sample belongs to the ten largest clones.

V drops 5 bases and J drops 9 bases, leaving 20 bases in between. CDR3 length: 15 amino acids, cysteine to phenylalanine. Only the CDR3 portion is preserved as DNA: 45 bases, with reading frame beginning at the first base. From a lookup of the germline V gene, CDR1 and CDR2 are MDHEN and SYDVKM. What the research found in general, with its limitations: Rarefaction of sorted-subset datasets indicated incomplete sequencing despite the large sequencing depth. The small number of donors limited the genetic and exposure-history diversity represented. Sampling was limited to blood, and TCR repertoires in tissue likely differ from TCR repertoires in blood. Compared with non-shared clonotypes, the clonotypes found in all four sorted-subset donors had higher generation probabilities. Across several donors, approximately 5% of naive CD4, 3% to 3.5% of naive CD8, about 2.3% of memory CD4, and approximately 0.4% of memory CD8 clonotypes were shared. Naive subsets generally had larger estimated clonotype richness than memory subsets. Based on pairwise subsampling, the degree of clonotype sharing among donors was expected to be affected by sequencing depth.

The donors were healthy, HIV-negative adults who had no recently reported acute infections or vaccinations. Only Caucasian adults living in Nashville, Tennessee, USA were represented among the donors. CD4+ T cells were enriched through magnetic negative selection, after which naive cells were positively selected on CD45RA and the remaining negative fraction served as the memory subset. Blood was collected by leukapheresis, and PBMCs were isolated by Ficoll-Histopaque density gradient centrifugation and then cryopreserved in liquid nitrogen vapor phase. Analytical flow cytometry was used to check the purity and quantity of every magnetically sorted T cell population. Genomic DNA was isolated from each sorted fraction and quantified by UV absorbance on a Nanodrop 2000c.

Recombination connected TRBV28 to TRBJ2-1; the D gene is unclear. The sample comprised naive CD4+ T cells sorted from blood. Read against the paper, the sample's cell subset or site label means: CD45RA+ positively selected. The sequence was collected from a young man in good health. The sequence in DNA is TGTGCCAGCAGTCCGGTCCTGGCGCACCGGAGTGAGCAGTTCTTC. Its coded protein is CASSPVLAHRSEQFF. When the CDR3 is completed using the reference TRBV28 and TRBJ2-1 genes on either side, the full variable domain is DVKVTQSSRYLVKRTGEKVFLECVQDMDHENMFWYRQDPGLGLRLIYFSYDVKMKEKGDIPEGYSVSREKKERFSLILESASTNQTSMYLCASSPVLAHRSEQFFGPGTRLTVL.